What follows are 32 T cell receptor beta chains derived from one specimen sequenced in a study of blood T cell repertoires in COVID-19. TCRdb's table, derived via immunoSEQ multiplex PCR, lists solely in-frame clones and lacks some. Of 75,000 to 95,000 clones in the sample, roughly 88% were seen once. Material for sequencing was peripheral blood. The receptors stem from a man aged 55 to 70 with acute or convalescent COVID-19.

The genes are TRBV7-2 and TRBJ1-2; 8 bases are a match to TRBD1. The germline V gene encodes CDR1 SGHTA and CDR2 FQGNSA. CDR3 length: 16 residues. J gave up 8 bases and V 3 bases, and 14 bases lay outside the gene matches. This CDR3 is CASSFATFGQGRGYTF. In DNA form, the CDR3 reads TGTGCCAGCAGCTTTGCGACATTCGGACAGGGTAGGGGCTACACCTTC.

The chain recombines TRBV7-2 with TRBJ1-1; TRBD1 agrees at 8 bases. Trimming at V came to 7 bases and at J to 10 bases, leaving 17 bases not matched to a gene. CDR3 length equals 15 residues. The germline V gene has CDR1 SGHTA and CDR2 FQGNSA. The CDR3 is CASNYRRGREWAAFF. DNA of the CDR3: TGTGCCAGCAACTACCGCAGGGGGCGCGAATGGGCAGCTTTCTTT.

V usage is TRBV11-2 and J usage is TRBJ2-1; TRBD1 matches 8 bases. Losses at the gene ends were 7 bases for V and 4 bases for J; bases not matched to a gene: 9. Germline values: CDR1 SGHAT, CDR2 FQNNGV. The CDR3 is 15 residues long. This CDR3 is CASTFSGDRYNEQFF. CDR3 DNA sequence: TGTGCCAGCACCTTTTCGGGGGACAGGTACAATGAGCAGTTCTTC.

The gene calls are TRBV19 and TRBJ1-2, with D tentatively TRBD1 (5 bases). The germline CDR1 and CDR2 sequences are LNHDA and SQIVND (reference sequence). Deletions cut 7 bases from V and 4 bases from J, with 13 bases between. CDR3 length equals 13 residues. The CDR3 DNA reads TGTGCCAGTAAGGTCCAGGGTATCTATGGCTACACCTTC. This translates into CASKVQGIYGYTF.

V is TRBV3-1 (or the pseudogene TRBV3-2) and J is TRBJ1-2; no definite D call. V lost 3 bases and J 8 bases, leaving 13 bases between the germline ends. Germline values: CDR1 LGHDT, CDR2 YNNKEL (reference sequence). The CDR3 is made up of 13 amino acids. The CDR3 DNA reads as TGTGCCAGCAGCCACGGCGGGGTTGGCGGCTACACCTTC. This gives the protein CASSHGGVGGYTF.

The V call is TRBV7-2, the J call TRBJ1-2; 8 positions match TRBD1. The CDR3 is made up of 15 amino acids. Germline CDR1 SGHTA, CDR2 FQGNSA. Unmatched junction bases numbered 11, after V lost 6 bases and J lost 5 bases. This CDR3 reads CASSQLQGGGYGYTF. CDR3 bases: TGTGCCAGCAGTCAACTACAGGGGGGAGGTTATGGCTACACCTTC.

J is TRBJ1-4 and V is TRBV19; possible D gene TRBD1, 5 bases. Trimming cost V 5 bases and J 0 bases, with 10 bases left between them. CDR3 length: 15 amino acids. In germline, CDR1 is LNHDA, CDR2 SQIVND (reference sequence). As DNA, the CDR3 is TGTGCCAGTAGTCCAGGGTACTCAACTAATGAAAAACTGTTTTTT. Translated, it gives CASSPGYSTNEKLFF.

The chain carries TRBV7-2 and TRBJ2-2; D perhaps matches TRBD2 (7 bases). V was clipped by 2 bases and J by 4 bases, with 14 bases between them. CDR3 size: 16 residues. The germline CDR1 and CDR2 sequences are SGHTA and FQGNSA. The CDR3 region is CASSLLGGAITGELFF. CDR3 in DNA: TGTGCCAGCAGCTTACTTGGGGGGGCGATCACCGGGGAGCTGTTTTTT.

This sequence joins TRBV7-7 and TRBJ2-2; 10 bases match TRBD1. V dropped 5 bases and J dropped 6; count of bases not matched to a gene: 15. Germline values: CDR1 SSHAT, CDR2 FNYEAQ (reference sequence). CDR3 length equals 18 residues. The CDR3 bases are TGTGCCAGCAGCGTCCACCGGGACAGGGGTTTGGTGGCCGGGGAGCTGTTTTTT. Translating it yields CASSVHRDRGLVAGELFF.

The chain carries TRBV11-2 and TRBJ2-2; a possible D gene is TRBD2 (7 bases). Germline CDR1 and CDR2: SGHAT and FQNNGV. The CDR3 is 15 residues long. V was shortened by 3 bases and J by 6 bases, with 14 bases between the two germline ends. CDR3 amino acids: CASSLDRLAPGELFF. The CDR3 DNA sequence: TGTGCCAGCAGCTTGGACAGACTAGCTCCCGGGGAGCTGTTTTTT.

This sequence joins TRBV9 and TRBJ2-2; 8 bases agree with TRBD2. The CDR3 totals 14 residues. The germline V gene encodes CDR1 SGDLS and CDR2 YYNGEE. V lost 0 bases to trimming and J lost 6 bases; unmatched junction nucleotides: 1. The CDR3 region has the DNA TGTGCCAGCAGCGTAGCGGGGGGGCCCGGGGAGCTGTTTTTT. Translating it yields CASSVAGGPGELFF.

This clone was counted a single time. V is TRBV19 and J is TRBJ1-1; 7 positions match TRBD1. This CDR3 spans 16 amino acids. J gave up 1 base and V 2 bases, and 7 bases lay outside the gene matches. In germline, CDR1 is LNHDA, CDR2 SQIVND (reference sequence). CDR3 sequence: CASSITPGGWNTEAFF. CDR3 bases: TGTGCCAGTAGTATAACCCCAGGGGGGTGGAACACTGAAGCTTTCTTT.

The chain links TRBV6-2 or TRBV6-3 to TRBJ2-7, with a tentative D call TRBD1 (5 bases). The V end lost 2 bases, the J end lost 3 bases, and 8 bases lay between the germline ends. Germline V gene data show CDR1 as MNHEY and CDR2 as SVGEGT. CDR3 length equals 13 residues. The DNA for the CDR3 is TGTGCCAGCAGTTACGACAGAAACTACGAGCAGTACTTC. This encodes CASSYDRNYEQYF.

This clone was found a few times. The chain couples TRBV19 to TRBJ1-1; TRBD1 might be the D (6 bases). Looked up from germline, CDR1 is LNHDA and CDR2 is SQIVND (reference sequence). The CDR3 runs to 14 residues. Trimming took 3 bases from V and 3 from J, leaving 11 bases between them. The chain's CDR3 is CASSMRGLDTEAFF. The CDR3 region has the DNA TGTGCCAGTAGTATGAGGGGGTTGGACACTGAAGCTTTCTTT.

The V and J genes are TRBV28 and TRBJ1-5; tentatively, D is TRBD1 (5 bases). Germline CDR1 and CDR2: MDHEN and SYDVKM. This CDR3 has 14 residues. Trimming removed 7 bases from V and 2 bases from J, with 12 bases in between. CDR3 loop: CASIKGDGNQPQHF. The CDR3 region has the DNA TGTGCCAGCATAAAAGGGGATGGCAATCAGCCCCAGCATTTT.

The sample holds one count of this clone. J is TRBJ2-3 and V is TRBV10-3, with 10 bases aligning to TRBD1. CDR1 is ENHRY and CDR2 is SYGVKD in the germline V gene. CDR3 size: 21 residues. V trimming: 4 bases; J trimming: 0 bases; junction bases outside the gene matches: 19. For the CDR3, the DNA is TGTGCCATCAGTGGTTTTGGTGACAGGGGGCCAAAACCCCGCAGCACAGATACGCAGTATTTT. Residues: CAISGFGDRGPKPRSTDTQYF.

The rearrangement joins TRBV9 to TRBJ2-2; a possible D gene is TRBD1 (8 bases). The V end lost 3 bases, the J end lost 6 bases, and 12 bases lay between the germline ends. Germline CDR1 is SGDLS and CDR2 is YYNGEE. The CDR3 is 14 amino acids. CDR3 nucleotide sequence: TGTGCCAGCAGCGCCACAGGGGGGGCCGGGGAGCTGTTTTTT. Protein product: CASSATGGAGELFF.

The chain combines TRBV5-1 with TRBJ2-7, with D tentatively TRBD1 (6 bases). This CDR3 region has 14 residues. Trimming shortened V by 0 bases and J by 7 bases, and 14 bases separated the two germline ends. Germline V lookup: CDR1 SGHRS, CDR2 YFSETQ. The CDR3 sequence is CASSLDGGKREQYF. The DNA for the CDR3 is TGCGCCAGCAGCTTGGATGGGGGCAAGCGGGAGCAGTACTTC.

This chain connects TRBV19 to TRBJ2-3; the D gene is possibly TRBD2 (6 bases). Per germline, CDR1 LNHDA and CDR2 SQIVND (reference sequence). This CDR3 spans 16 amino acids. V lost 3 bases to trimming and J lost 2 bases, with 15 bases between them. Here the CDR3 DNA reads TGTGCCAGTAGTATGTGGGGTAGCGGCTCCACAGATACGCAGTATTTT. As protein: CASSMWGSGSTDTQYF.

This clone appeared a single time. DNA for the CDR3: TGCGCCAGCAGCCAAGAGCGGGGAGGGAATCAGCCCCAGCATTTT. Encoded protein: CASSQERGGNQPQHF. This chain joins TRBV4-3 and TRBJ1-5, with unresolved D. This CDR3 is built from 15 residues. The germline gives CDR1 LGHNA, CDR2 YSLEER. V was shortened by 0 bases and J by 4 bases, with 10 bases between the two germline ends.

The chain joins TRBV25-1 to TRBJ2-3; 8 nucleotides align to TRBD1. V was pared by 1 base and J by 5 bases, with 11 bases of the junction left unmatched. CDR1 MGHDK and CDR2 SYGVNS come from the germline V gene. The CDR3 sequence is 17 residues long. Written as DNA, the CDR3 is TGTGCCAGCAGTGAATTCCCCGCGGCAGGGGGCGGAGATACGCAGTATTTT. Residues: CASSEFPAAGGGDTQYF.

Details on this clone: Additional DNA sequences in this sample encode the identical CDR3. The chain employs TRBV11-2 and TRBJ1-5; the D gene is possibly TRBD1 (6 bases). CDR1 SGHAT and CDR2 FQNNGV come from the germline V gene. This CDR3 region has 15 residues. Trimming stripped 0 bases from V and 2 bases from J, with 8 bases between. As DNA, the CDR3 is TGTGCCAGCAGCTTAGATCGACAGGGCAATCAGCCCCAGCATTTT. Residues: CASSLDRQGNQPQHF.

This clone was counted only a few times. The rearrangement links TRBV24-1 to TRBJ2-3; possible D gene TRBD2, 5 bases. Trimming removed 7 bases at V and 1 base at J, with 8 bases between. The germline V gene encodes CDR1 KGHDR and CDR2 SFDVKD. The CDR3 is made up of 13 amino acids. The CDR3 DNA follows: TGTGCCACCAGCTACGGGGGCACAGATACGCAGTATTTT. Protein sequence: CATSYGGTDTQYF.

This clone is deemed medium-sized (0.01 to 0.1%). The gene calls are TRBV7-8 and TRBJ1-6, with a possible D match to TRBD1 (6 bases). V dropped 5 bases and J dropped 6 bases, with 14 bases sitting between them. CDR1 and CDR2 from the germline V gene are SGHVS and FQNEAQ. The CDR3 runs to 15 residues. CDR3 nucleotide sequence: TGTGCCAGCAGCCCCAGACAGGCTCTTAATTCACCCCTCCACTTT. It yields the protein CASSPRQALNSPLHF.

The chain couples TRBV15 to TRBJ1-5; D may be TRBD1 (6 bases). The germline gives CDR1 LNHNV, CDR2 YYDKDF (reference sequence). The V end lost 0 bases, the J end lost 9 bases, and 18 bases lay between the germline ends. This CDR3 is 16 amino acids long. In DNA form, the CDR3 reads TGTGCCACCAGCAGAGATGACAGGACTCTCCAGTGGCCCCAGCATTTT. Translated: CATSRDDRTLQWPQHF.

J is TRBJ1-6 and V is TRBV12-5, with 10 bases fitting TRBD1. There are 14 residues in the CDR3. V was pared by 6 bases and J by 10 bases, with 6 bases of the junction left unmatched. Per germline, CDR1 LGHNT and CDR2 FRNRAP. CDR3 sequence reads: CASGQTGGRSPLHF. In DNA form, the CDR3 reads TGTGCTAGTGGACAGACAGGGGGCCGGTCACCCCTCCACTTT.

Written as DNA, the CDR3 is TGTGCCAGCAGAGCGACCCCATGGTCGGGGAATGAGCAGTTCTTC. It is translated as CASRATPWSGNEQFF. The chain uses TRBV2 and TRBJ2-1, with D possibly matching TRBD2 (5 bases). The CDR3 has 15 residues. The germline V gene has CDR1 SNHLY and CDR2 FYNNEI. Trimming removed 6 bases from V and 7 bases from J, with 19 bases in between.

About this clone: At one end the junction does not follow the germline gene, possibly because of a read error. The chain joins TRBV6-2 or TRBV6-3 to TRBJ2-6, with TRBD2 identical over 8 bases. The CDR3 is made up of 19 amino acids. Germline V gives CDR1 MNHEY, CDR2 SVGEGT. The CDR3 sequence is CARSYAGGGGLSGANVLTF. CDR3 sequence (DNA): TGTGCCCGCAGTTACGCGGGGGGCGGGGGGTTATCTGGGGCCAACGTCCTGACTTTC.

DNA of the CDR3: TGCGCCAGCAGCCAAGAATCAGGAATCCTCTATGGCTACACCTTC. Amino acid sequence: CASSQESGILYGYTF. The chain joins TRBV4-1 to TRBJ1-2; the D is unclear. The CDR3 covers 15 residues. V was trimmed by 0 bases and J by 4 bases, leaving 12 bases between them. The germline gives CDR1 MGHRA, CDR2 YSYEKL.

The CDR3 DNA reads TGTGCCAGGGGAGGCACAGATACGCAGTATTTT. It codes for CARGGTDTQYF. The chain employs TRBV6-5 and TRBJ2-3, with D maybe TRBD2 (5 bases). The V gene lost 9 bases and the J gene lost 1 base, with 5 bases spanning the gap. Germline V gene lookup returns CDR1 MNHEY and CDR2 SVGAGI. This CDR3 has 11 amino acids.

The chain is built from TRBV7-6 and TRBJ1-5; a weak D match, TRBD1 (6 bases). V was trimmed by 4 bases and J by 0 bases, leaving 22 bases between them. This CDR3 region has 19 residues. The germline CDR1 and CDR2 sequences are SGHVS and FNYEAQ. The CDR3 region has the DNA TGTGCCAGCAGCTCCCAGACAGGCACACGCCCTTATAGCAATCAGCCCCAGCATTTT. This sequence encodes CASSSQTGTRPYSNQPQHF.

In this sample, this clone turned up a few times. The genes are TRBV7-9 and TRBJ1-2; D is perhaps TRBD1 (5 bases). The CDR3 is made up of 17 amino acids. Germline CDR1 is SEHNR and CDR2 is FQNEAQ (reference sequence). V lost 7 bases, J lost 4 bases, and 25 bases lay in between. The CDR3 sequence: CASTAGNSGFTAYGYTF. In DNA, the CDR3 is TGTGCCAGCACCGCAGGGAATTCAGGGTTTACTGCCTATGGCTACACCTTC.